One sample yielded the 23 T cell receptor beta chains listed below, sequenced in a study of T-cell memory formation after mild COVID-19. TCRdb independently ran MiXCR on the 5' RACE reads; one entry per CDR3 protein. There are 200,000 to 250,000 distinct CDR3 sequences in the sample; roughly a tenth occur only once, and around 21% lies in the top ten. Specimen: PBMCs or a T cell subset sorted from them (not recorded which). These receptors all stem from a man aged 18 to 30 who had mild COVID-19 (a few samples of this study predate the infection). Cell type and time point are not known.

This CDR3 is CASSQESGAQETQYF. The CDR3 nucleotides are TGCGCCAGCAGCCAAGAGTCAGGGGCCCAAGAGACCCAGTACTTC. The J gene is TRBJ2-5, the V gene TRBV4-1, with D perhaps matching TRBD1 (6 bases). Germline V CDR1 and CDR2: MGHRA, YSYEKL. CDR3 length: 15 residues. V lost 0 bases to trimming and J lost 1 base, with 9 bases between them.

This chain joins TRBV20-1 and TRBJ1-2; D unclear. Germline V gene sequence: CDR1 DFQATT, CDR2 SNEGSKA (reference sequence). V gave up 7 bases and J gave up 8 bases, with 20 bases separating them. This CDR3 is built from 13 residues. For the CDR3, the DNA is TGCAGTGATAGCCCGGACCCCCTCGGGGGCTACACCTTC. The encoded protein is CSDSPDPLGGYTF.

This chain connects TRBV12-3 or TRBV12-4 to TRBJ1-2, with TRBD1 matching 8 bases. The CDR3 spans 15 residues. The V gene end was trimmed by 4 bases and the J gene end by 4 bases; junction bases not matched to a gene: 8. The CDR3 coding sequence is TGTGCCAGCAGTTCACCCGGGACAGGCAGCTATGGCTACACCTTC. It translates to CASSSPGTGSYGYTF.

This clonotype was recorded at least ten times. The V call is TRBV10-3, the J call TRBJ2-3; 10 bases are shared with TRBD2. Germline CDR1 reads ENHRY; CDR2 reads SYGVKD. The junction had 2 bases not matched to a gene; V was cut back by 6 bases and J by 2 bases. CDR3 length: 14 amino acids. CDR3 sequence: CAISLAGATDTQYF. As DNA, the CDR3 is TGTGCCATCAGCCTAGCGGGGGCCACAGATACGCAGTATTTT.

This clonotype came up many times. The chain is built from TRBV5-6 and TRBJ1-2; tentative D call: TRBD1 (6 bases). Trimming stripped 1 base from V and 7 bases from J, with 14 bases between. Germline assignment: CDR1 SGHDT and CDR2 YYEEEE. The length of the CDR3 is 14 residues. The CDR3 spells CASSLRDTARGYTF. In DNA form, the CDR3 reads TGTGCCAGCAGCTTGCGGGACACGGCCCGTGGCTACACCTTC.

This clonotype turned up a few times. This sequence joins TRBV29-1 and TRBJ2-5; D may be TRBD1 (5 bases). From germline, CDR1 is SQVTM and CDR2 ANQGSEA. CDR3 length: 14 amino acids. V dropped 4 bases and J dropped 7 bases, with 19 bases sitting between them. Here the CDR3 reads CSVVSPGIGGTQYF. The CDR3 DNA follows: TGCAGCGTTGTATCGCCAGGGATTGGCGGGACCCAGTACTTC. Full variable domain (rest looked up from reference TRBV29-1 and TRBJ2-5): SAVISQKPSRDICQRGTSLTIQCQVDSQVTMMFWYRQQPGQSLTLIATANQGSEATYESGFVIDKFPISRPNLTFSTLTVSNMSPEDSSIYLCSVVSPGIGGTQYFGPGTRLLVL.

In its sample, this clonotype was seen a few times. The rearrangement uses TRBV27 and TRBJ2-7, with unresolved D. Trimming took 5 bases from V and 3 from J, leaving 14 bases between them. The germline CDR1 and CDR2 sequences are MNHEY and SMNVEV (reference sequence). This CDR3 is built from 14 residues. The CDR3 DNA is TGTGCCAGCAGTCCCCTCGGGCCGATCTACGAGCAGTACTTC. Its protein product is CASSPLGPIYEQYF.

This clonotype showed up just a few times. The chain links TRBV27 to TRBJ1-3, with 7 bases fitting TRBD1. Germline assignment: CDR1 MNHEY and CDR2 SMNVEV (reference sequence). The CDR3 length is 17 residues. The trim removed 5 bases at V and 3 bases at J, leaving 13 bases unmatched. The CDR3 nucleotides are TGTGCCAGCAGTCGATCGGGGACAGTCCCAGGTGGAAACACCATATATTTT. Amino acids: CASSRSGTVPGGNTIYF.

The chain joins TRBV4-3 to TRBJ1-1, with D possibly matching TRBD1 (5 bases). Trimming took off 1 base at V and 10 bases at J, with 13 bases between the two ends. Germline V gene sequence: CDR1 LGHNA, CDR2 YSLEER. This CDR3 has 13 amino acids. Here the CDR3 reads CASSQGVGPRAFF. CDR3 nucleotide sequence: TGCGCCAGCAGCCAAGGGGTGGGACCCAGAGCTTTCTTT.

This clonotype was seen at least ten times. This sequence joins TRBV5-5 and TRBJ2-2; a weak D match, TRBD1 (5 bases). V was clipped by 0 bases and J by 7 bases, with 16 bases between them. Germline V gene data show CDR1 as SGHKS and CDR2 as YYEKEE (reference sequence). This CDR3 region has 16 residues. The CDR3 DNA is TGTGCCAGCAGCTTGGCGTTCGGGCAGGGAAGCGGGGAGCTGTTTTTT. Amino acids: CASSLAFGQGSGELFF.

This chain links TRBV5-1 with TRBJ1-4; D might be TRBD1 (5 bases). Germline CDR1 SGHRS, CDR2 YFSETQ. Trimming took off 4 bases at V and 6 bases at J, with 16 bases between the two ends. The CDR3 covers 15 residues. For the CDR3, the DNA is TGCGCCAGCAGCCCAGAGAGTGGCAGGGATGAAAAACTGTTTTTT. Its translation: CASSPESGRDEKLFF.

This clonotype has only a few counts. This sequence joins TRBV5-1 and TRBJ2-2, with 7 bases that match TRBD1. This CDR3 comprises 13 residues. V shed 3 bases and J 5 bases; nucleotides not matched to a gene: 1. Germline CDR1 and CDR2: SGHRS and YFSETQ. CDR3 nucleotide sequence: TGCGCCAGCAGCTCGGGACAGACCGGGGAGCTGTTTTTT. Its translation is CASSSGQTGELFF.

This clonotype has a handful of counts. CDR3 in amino acids: CASSLSTGTGNTIYF. The DNA for the CDR3 is TGTGCCAGCAGCTTAAGTACAGGGACAGGAAACACCATATATTTT. The chain uses TRBV11-2 and TRBJ1-3; D possibly corresponds to TRBD1 (6 bases). The germline V and J ends were trimmed by 2 bases and 4 bases, with 12 bases remaining between them. The V gene's germline CDR1 is SGHAT and CDR2 FQNNGV. This CDR3 contains 15 residues.

The chain has TRBV12-3 or TRBV12-4 and TRBJ1-6; 9 bases match TRBD1. V was pared by 5 bases and J by 8 bases, with 10 bases of the junction left unmatched. The CDR3 contains 16 residues. The CDR3 protein is CASSPHDRGNYSPLHF. The DNA for the CDR3 is TGTGCCAGCAGTCCACACGACAGGGGGAATTATTCACCCCTCCACTTT.

The V and J genes are TRBV19 and TRBJ2-2; the D gene is possibly TRBD1 (6 bases). This CDR3 contains 16 residues. CDR1 is LNHDA and CDR2 is SQIVND in the germline V gene (reference sequence). Trimming stripped 4 bases from V and 0 bases from J, with 12 bases between. CDR3 amino acids: CASSRLGQTNTGELFF. The CDR3, as DNA: TGTGCCAGTAGTAGATTAGGACAGACGAACACCGGGGAGCTGTTTTTT.

Note on this clonotype: The junction departs from the called germline gene at one end, perhaps through a read error. V is TRBV7-7 and J is TRBJ2-3, with D tentatively TRBD1 (5 bases). Germline CDR1 reads SSHAT; CDR2 reads FNYEAQ (reference sequence). This CDR3 region has 15 residues. CDR3 protein: CASSLGPGYTDTQYF. The CDR3 nucleotides read TGTGCTAGCAGCTTAGGGCCAGGGTACACAGATACGCAGTATTTT.

This clonotype occurred a few times. CDR3 protein: CSAPGLVKETQYF. The CDR3, as DNA: TGCAGCGCACCTGGACTAGTCAAAGAGACCCAGTACTTC. This sequence joins TRBV29-1 and TRBJ2-5; TRBD2 matches 7 bases. The CDR3 is 13 amino acids. CDR1 is SQVTM and CDR2 is ANQGSEA in the germline V gene. V gave up 7 bases and J gave up 3 bases; unmatched junction bases: 8.

This clonotype was seen a few times. The chain has TRBV7-2 and TRBJ1-2, with 7 nucleotides matching TRBD1. CDR3 length equals 15 residues. In germline, CDR1 is SGHTA, CDR2 FQGNSA. Trimming took 5 bases from V and 2 from J; bases not matched to a gene: 8. The CDR3 coding sequence is TGTGCCAGCAGCGCAGAGCCAGGGGGGAACTATGGCTACACCTTC. Its translation: CASSAEPGGNYGYTF.

In this sample, this clonotype turned up many times. The rearrangement uses TRBV15 and TRBJ2-7; D remains ambiguous. Trimming removed 3 bases from V and 2 bases from J, with 11 bases in between. The CDR3 has 14 amino acids. Germline assignment: CDR1 LNHNV and CDR2 YYDKDF (reference sequence). The CDR3 DNA reads TGTGCCACCAGCAGGCGGACCTACCCCTACGAGCAGTACTTC. Translating gives CATSRRTYPYEQYF.

This clonotype was seen more than once but under ten times. DNA of the CDR3: TGTGCCAGCAGCTGGGACAGGGACACCGGGGAGCTGTTTTTT. Translation: CASSWDRDTGELFF. The chain links TRBV7-9 to TRBJ2-2, with 9 positions matching TRBD1. The ends lost 4 bases at V and 3 bases at J; junction bases unmatched: 0. The V gene's germline CDR1 is SEHNR and CDR2 FQNEAQ (reference sequence). The CDR3 extends over 14 amino acids.

This clonotype was observed a few times. The chain employs TRBV2 and TRBJ2-1; 8 bases are a match to TRBD2. The CDR3 has 16 amino acids. Germline V CDR1 and CDR2: SNHLY, FYNNEI. The trim removed 3 bases at V and 4 bases at J, leaving 8 bases unmatched. The DNA for the CDR3 is TGTGCCAGCAGTGATGGAGCGGGGGTATTATACAATGAGCAGTTCTTC. Translated, it gives CASSDGAGVLYNEQFF.

This clonotype has ten or more counts. The chain carries TRBV6-6 and TRBJ1-1, with D perhaps TRBD1 (5 bases). This CDR3 is 19 amino acids long. Germline CDR1 is MNHNY and CDR2 is SVGAGI (reference sequence). V lost 2 bases, J lost 0 bases, and 22 bases lay in between. CDR3 sequence (DNA): TGTGCCAGCAGTTACCCACTTGGGGGGGAATTGGGTCTGAACACTGAAGCTTTCTTT. Translating gives CASSYPLGGELGLNTEAFF.

The J gene is TRBJ2-3, the V gene TRBV20-1; possibly TRBD1 for D (7 bases). The CDR3 runs 16 residues. The V gene lost 5 bases and the J gene lost 0 bases, with 18 bases spanning the gap. Per the germline V gene, CDR1 is DFQATT and CDR2 is SNEGSKA (reference sequence). CDR3 DNA: TGCAGTGCTCCAAAGGGGGCGGGGATTAGCACAGATACGCAGTATTTT. This translates into CSAPKGAGISTDTQYF.